A selection of T cell receptor beta chains follows, all from one sample in a study of shared clonotypes between healthy human individuals. This table comes from immunoSEQ multiplex PCR, and its TCRdb copy is limited to in-frame clones, with some not included. The table records approximately 740,000 clones, more than 85% of them present only once. Material for sequencing was naive CD8+ T cells sorted from blood. The receptor set was obtained from a man in his thirties or forties in good health. CDR3s include the opening cysteine and the closing phenylalanine or tryptophan. The D gene is left open where the match is weak. Clone sizes are given selectively: once, few, many, or a class where the clone is expanded.

>TRBJ2-5|-|TRBV27|-
CASGRETQYF
TGTGCCAGCGGGCGGGAGACCCAGTACTTC
>TRBJ1-1|-|TRBV7-8|-
CASSLHVQNTEAFF
TGTGCCAGCAGCTTACACGTTCAAAACACTGAAGCTTTCTTT
>TRBJ2-2|once|TRBV4-3|-
CASSQDVGGGHTGELFF
TGCGCCAGCAGCCAAGATGTCGGGGGCGGGCACACCGGGGAGCTGTTTTTT
>TRBJ1-2|-|TRBV7-9|-
CASSSPGVPPFTNYGYTF
TGTGCCAGCAGCTCCCCGGGGGTCCCCCCTTTCACTAACTATGGCTACACCTTC
>TRBJ2-7|-|TRBV14|-
CASSQDLIAYEQYF
TGTGCCAGCAGCCAAGACCTAATCGCCTACGAGCAGTACTTC
>TRBJ2-2|-|TRBV7-6|-
CASSLAAYTGELFF
TGTGCCAGCAGCTTAGCGGCCTACACCGGGGAGCTGTTTTTT
>TRBJ1-2|few|TRBV7-3|-
CASSLGLGPTYGYTF
TGTGCCAGCAGCTTGGGCCTGGGACCGACCTATGGCTACACCTTC
>TRBJ2-1|-|TRBV29-1|TRBD2
CSVELAGMGNEQFF
TGCAGCGTTGAACTAGCGGGAATGGGGAATGAGCAGTTCTTC
>TRBJ2-2|-|TRBV29-1|-
CSVVDAGGNTGELFF
TGCAGCGTTGTGGACGCTGGGGGCAACACCGGGGAGCTGTTTTTT
>TRBJ2-3|-|TRBV6-1|TRBD2
CASSGAGTSGRNTQYF
TGTGCCAGCAGTGGAGCCGGGACTAGCGGGAGGAATACGCAGTATTTT
>TRBJ2-7|-|TRBV15|-
CATSREGRLPYEQYF
TGTGCCACCAGCAGGGAGGGACGTTTACCCTACGAGCAGTACTTC
>TRBJ2-1|-|TRBV5-6|-
CASSLPPYNEQFF
TGTGCCAGCAGCTTGCCCCCTTACAATGAGCAGTTCTTC
>TRBJ2-7|-|TRBV28|-
CASSLLVASREQYF
TGTGCCAGTAGTCTCCTGGTCGCCTCGCGCGAGCAGTACTTC
>TRBJ2-1|-|TRBV9|-
CASSVGTRTSSYNEQFF
TGTGCCAGCAGCGTAGGAACACGAACTAGCTCCTACAATGAGCAGTTCTTC
>TRBJ2-1|many|TRBV14|TRBD1
CASSRQQGPYNEQFF
TGTGCCAGCAGCCGGCAACAGGGGCCCTACAATGAGCAGTTCTTC
>TRBJ2-5|-|TRBV7-9|TRBD1
CASSLGDSKQETQYF
TGTGCCAGCAGCCTGGGGGACAGCAAACAAGAGACCCAGTACTTC
>TRBJ2-7|-|TRBV4-1|TRBD1
CASSQESRGLTYEQYF
TGCGCCAGCAGCCAAGAATCGAGGGGGCTCACCTACGAGCAGTACTTC
>TRBJ2-3|-|TRBV27|-
CASSLIGADTQYF
TGTGCCAGCAGTTTAATAGGGGCCGATACGCAGTATTTT
>TRBJ2-7|-|TRBV5-1|-
CASSPGDGPYEQYF
TGCGCCAGCAGCCCGGGGGACGGGCCCTACGAGCAGTACTTC